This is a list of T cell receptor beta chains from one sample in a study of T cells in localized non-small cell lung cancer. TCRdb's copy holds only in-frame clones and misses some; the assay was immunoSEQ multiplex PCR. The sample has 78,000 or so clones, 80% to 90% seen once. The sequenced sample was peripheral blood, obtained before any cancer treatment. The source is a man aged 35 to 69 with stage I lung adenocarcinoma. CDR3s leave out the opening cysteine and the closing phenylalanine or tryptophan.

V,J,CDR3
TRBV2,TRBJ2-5,ASSEANQGLETQY
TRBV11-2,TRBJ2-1,ASSFFPTGNREQF
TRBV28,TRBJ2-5,ASRRASLQETQY
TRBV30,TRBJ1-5,AWSGGQGAQPQH
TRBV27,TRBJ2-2,ASSFQRGNTGELF
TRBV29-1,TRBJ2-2,SVARPGTGELF
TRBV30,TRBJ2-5,AWSSGGRSRETQY
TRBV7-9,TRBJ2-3,ASSSQGGRIDTQY
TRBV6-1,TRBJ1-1,ASSEQPGLNTEAF
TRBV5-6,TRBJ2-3,ASSWAGASGTDTQY
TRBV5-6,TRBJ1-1,ASSLWQGLVTEAF